This T cell receptor beta chain derives from a study of T cells after yellow fever vaccination. The study's findings and limits: Abundant contaminating clonotypes from the bulk population could appear in FACS-sorted repertoires.

TCRdb independently ran MiXCR on the 5' RACE reads; one entry per CDR3 protein. The data show around 550,000 distinct CDR3 sequences, with about a fifth seen just once and roughly an eighth held by the top ten. V gave up 3 bases and J gave up 1 base, with 6 bases separating them. This CDR3 is built from 12 residues. Per the germline V gene, CDR1 is DFQATT and CDR2 is SNEGSKA (reference sequence). As for this clonotype: The target antigen is unknown.

This chain connects TRBV20-1 to TRBJ1-1; D uncertain. The sequencing used PBMCs, collected 15 days after the yellow fever booster vaccination. This sequence originates from a young man who received the YFV17D yellow fever vaccine. CDR3 bases: TGCAGTGCTAGCTGGGAGAACACTGAAGCTTTCTTT. Protein: CSASWENTEAFF.